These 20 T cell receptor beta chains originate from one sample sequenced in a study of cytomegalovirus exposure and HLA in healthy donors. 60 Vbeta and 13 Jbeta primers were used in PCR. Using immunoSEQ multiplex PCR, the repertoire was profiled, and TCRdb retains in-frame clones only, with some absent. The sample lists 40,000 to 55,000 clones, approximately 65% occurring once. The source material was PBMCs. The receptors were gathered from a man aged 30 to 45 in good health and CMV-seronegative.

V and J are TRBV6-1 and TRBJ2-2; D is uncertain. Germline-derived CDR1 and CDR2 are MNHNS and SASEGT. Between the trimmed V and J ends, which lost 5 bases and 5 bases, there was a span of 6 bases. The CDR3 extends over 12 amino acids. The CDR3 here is CASSKTTGELFF. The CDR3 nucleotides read TGTGCCAGCAGTAAAACAACCGGGGAGCTGTTTTTT.

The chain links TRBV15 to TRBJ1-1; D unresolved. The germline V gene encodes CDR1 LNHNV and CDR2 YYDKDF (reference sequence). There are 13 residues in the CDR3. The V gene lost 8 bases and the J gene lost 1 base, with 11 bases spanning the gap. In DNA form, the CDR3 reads TGTGCCACCGCAGAGGGCGGGAACACTGAAGCTTTCTTT. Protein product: CATAEGGNTEAFF.

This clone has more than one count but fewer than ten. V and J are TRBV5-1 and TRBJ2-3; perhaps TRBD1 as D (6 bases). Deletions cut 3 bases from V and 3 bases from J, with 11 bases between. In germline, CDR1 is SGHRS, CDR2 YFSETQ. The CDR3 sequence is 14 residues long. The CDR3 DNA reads TGCGCCAGCAGCTACAACGACAGGACAGATACGCAGTATTTT. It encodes CASSYNDRTDTQYF.

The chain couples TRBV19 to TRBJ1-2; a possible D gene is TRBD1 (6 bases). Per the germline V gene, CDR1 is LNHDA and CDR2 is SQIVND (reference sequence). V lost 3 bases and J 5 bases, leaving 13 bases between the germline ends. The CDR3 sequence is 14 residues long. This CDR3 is CASSIEQGTYGYTF. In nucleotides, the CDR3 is TGTGCCAGTAGTATCGAGCAGGGGACATATGGCTACACCTTC.

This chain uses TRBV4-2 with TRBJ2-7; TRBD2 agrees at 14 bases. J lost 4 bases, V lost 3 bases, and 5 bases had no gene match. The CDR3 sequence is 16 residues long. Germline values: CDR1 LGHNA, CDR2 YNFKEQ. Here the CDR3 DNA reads TGTGCCAGCAGCCAGGGGACTAGCGGGAGCGTGTACGAGCAGTACTTC. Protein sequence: CASSQGTSGSVYEQYF.

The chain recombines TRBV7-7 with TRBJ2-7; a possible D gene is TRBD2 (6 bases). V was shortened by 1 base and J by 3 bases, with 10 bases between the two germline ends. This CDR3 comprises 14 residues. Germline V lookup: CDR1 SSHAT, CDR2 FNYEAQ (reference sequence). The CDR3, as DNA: TGTGCCAGCAGCTTAGGCCTGGGGGGCTACGAGCAGTACTTC. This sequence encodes CASSLGLGGYEQYF.

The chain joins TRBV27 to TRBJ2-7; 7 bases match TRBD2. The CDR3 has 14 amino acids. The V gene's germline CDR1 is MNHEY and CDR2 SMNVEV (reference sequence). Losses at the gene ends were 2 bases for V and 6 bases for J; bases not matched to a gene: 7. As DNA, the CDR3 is TGTGCCAGCAGTTTAGCGTCGGGGAGGGGCGAGCAGTACTTC. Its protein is CASSLASGRGEQYF.

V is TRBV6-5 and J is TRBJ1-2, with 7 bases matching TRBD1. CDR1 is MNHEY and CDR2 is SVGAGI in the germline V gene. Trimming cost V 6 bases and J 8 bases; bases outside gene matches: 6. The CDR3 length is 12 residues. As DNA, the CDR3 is TGTGCCAGCAGCCACCGACAGGGAGGCTACACCTTC. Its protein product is CASSHRQGGYTF.

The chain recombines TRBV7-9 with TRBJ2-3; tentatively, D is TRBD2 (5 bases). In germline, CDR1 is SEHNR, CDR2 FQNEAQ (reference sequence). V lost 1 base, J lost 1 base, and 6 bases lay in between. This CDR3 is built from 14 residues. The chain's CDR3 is CASSLVGGTDTQYF. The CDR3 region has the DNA TGTGCCAGCAGCTTAGTCGGGGGCACAGATACGCAGTATTTT.

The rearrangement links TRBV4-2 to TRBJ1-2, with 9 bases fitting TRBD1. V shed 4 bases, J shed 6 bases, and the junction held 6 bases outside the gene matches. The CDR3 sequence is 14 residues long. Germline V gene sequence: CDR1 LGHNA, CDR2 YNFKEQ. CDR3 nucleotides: TGTGCCAGCAGCCCAACCCGGACAGGGGATGGCTACACCTTC. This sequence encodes CASSPTRTGDGYTF.

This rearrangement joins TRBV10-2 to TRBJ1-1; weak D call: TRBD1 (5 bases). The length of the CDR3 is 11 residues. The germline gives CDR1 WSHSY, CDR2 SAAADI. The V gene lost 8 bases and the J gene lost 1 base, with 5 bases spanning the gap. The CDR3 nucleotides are TGCGCCAGCGGACAGAACACTGAAGCTTTCTTT. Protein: CASGQNTEAFF.

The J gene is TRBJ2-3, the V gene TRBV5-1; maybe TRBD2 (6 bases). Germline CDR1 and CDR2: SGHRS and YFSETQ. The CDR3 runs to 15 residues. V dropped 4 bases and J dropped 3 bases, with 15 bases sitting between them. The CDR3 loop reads CASSPGARGTDTQYF. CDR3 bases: TGCGCCAGCAGCCCCGGTGCCCGGGGGACAGATACGCAGTATTTT.

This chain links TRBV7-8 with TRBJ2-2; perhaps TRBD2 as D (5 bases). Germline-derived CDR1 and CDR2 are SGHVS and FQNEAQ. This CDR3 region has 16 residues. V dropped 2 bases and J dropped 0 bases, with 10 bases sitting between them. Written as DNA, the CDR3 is TGTGCCAGCAGCTTAATGAGGGTAACGAACACCGGGGAGCTGTTTTTT. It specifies CASSLMRVTNTGELFF.

CDR3 nucleotide sequence: TGTGCCAGCAGCCGACGGGACAGGGGATACGAGCAGTACTTC. Protein product: CASSRRDRGYEQYF. This chain uses TRBV5-4 with TRBJ2-7, with 10 bases fitting TRBD1. CDR3 length: 14 residues. CDR1 is SGHNT, CDR2 YYREEE, per germline (reference sequence). Trimming took 4 bases from V and 4 from J; bases not matched to a gene: 5.

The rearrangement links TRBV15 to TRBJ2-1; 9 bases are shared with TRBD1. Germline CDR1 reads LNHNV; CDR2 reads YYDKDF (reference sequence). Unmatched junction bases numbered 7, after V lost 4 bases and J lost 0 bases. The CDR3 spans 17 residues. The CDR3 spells CATSKGTGWSSYNEQFF. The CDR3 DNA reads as TGTGCCACCAGCAAAGGGACAGGGTGGAGCTCCTACAATGAGCAGTTCTTC.

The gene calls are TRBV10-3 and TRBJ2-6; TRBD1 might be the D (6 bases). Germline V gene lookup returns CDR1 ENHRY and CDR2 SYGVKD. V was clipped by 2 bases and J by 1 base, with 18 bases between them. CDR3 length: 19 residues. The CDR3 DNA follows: TGTGCCATCAGTGAGCCCCTACAGGGTTTTAGTTCTGGGGCCAACGTCCTGACTTTC. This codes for CAISEPLQGFSSGANVLTF.

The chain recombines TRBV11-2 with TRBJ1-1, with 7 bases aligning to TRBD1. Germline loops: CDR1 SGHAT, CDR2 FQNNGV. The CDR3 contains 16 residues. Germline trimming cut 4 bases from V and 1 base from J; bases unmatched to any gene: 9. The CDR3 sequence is CASSSTRQGANTEAFF. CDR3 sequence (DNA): TGTGCCAGCAGCTCGACACGACAGGGCGCGAACACTGAAGCTTTCTTT.

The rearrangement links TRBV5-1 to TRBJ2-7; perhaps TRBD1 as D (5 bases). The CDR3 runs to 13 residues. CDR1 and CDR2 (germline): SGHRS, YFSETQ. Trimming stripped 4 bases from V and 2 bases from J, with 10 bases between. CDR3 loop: CASSRTPTYEQYF. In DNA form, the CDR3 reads TGCGCCAGCAGCCGGACACCCACCTACGAGCAGTACTTC.

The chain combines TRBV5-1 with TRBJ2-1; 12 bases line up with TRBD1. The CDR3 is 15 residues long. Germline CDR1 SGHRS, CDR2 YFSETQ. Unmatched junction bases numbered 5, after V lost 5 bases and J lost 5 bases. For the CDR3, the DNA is TGCGCCAGCAGTCCGGGACAGGGGGCTCACAATGAGCAGTTCTTC. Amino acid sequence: CASSPGQGAHNEQFF.

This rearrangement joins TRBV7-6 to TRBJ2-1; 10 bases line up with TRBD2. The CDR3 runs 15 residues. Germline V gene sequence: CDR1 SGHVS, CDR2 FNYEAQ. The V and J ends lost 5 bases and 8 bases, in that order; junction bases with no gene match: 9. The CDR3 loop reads CASSPIAGGFDEQFF. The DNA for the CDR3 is TGTGCCAGCAGCCCGATAGCGGGAGGTTTTGATGAGCAGTTCTTC.